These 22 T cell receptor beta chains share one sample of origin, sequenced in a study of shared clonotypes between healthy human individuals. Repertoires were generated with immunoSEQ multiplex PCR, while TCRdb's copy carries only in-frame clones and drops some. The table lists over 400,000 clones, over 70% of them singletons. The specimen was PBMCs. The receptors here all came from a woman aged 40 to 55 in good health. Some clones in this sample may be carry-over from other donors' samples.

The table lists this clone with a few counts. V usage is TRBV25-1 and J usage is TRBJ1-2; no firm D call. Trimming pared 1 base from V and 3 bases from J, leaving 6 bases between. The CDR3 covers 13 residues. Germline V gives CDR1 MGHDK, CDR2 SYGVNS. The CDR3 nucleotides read TGTGCCAGCAGTGAATTCTCGGACTATGGCTACACCTTC. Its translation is CASSEFSDYGYTF.

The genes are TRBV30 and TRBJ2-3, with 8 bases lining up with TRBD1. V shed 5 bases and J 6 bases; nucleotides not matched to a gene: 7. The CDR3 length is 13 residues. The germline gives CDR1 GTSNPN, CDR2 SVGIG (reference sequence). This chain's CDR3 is CAWDQGQGDTQYF. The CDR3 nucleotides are TGTGCCTGGGACCAAGGACAGGGCGATACGCAGTATTTT.

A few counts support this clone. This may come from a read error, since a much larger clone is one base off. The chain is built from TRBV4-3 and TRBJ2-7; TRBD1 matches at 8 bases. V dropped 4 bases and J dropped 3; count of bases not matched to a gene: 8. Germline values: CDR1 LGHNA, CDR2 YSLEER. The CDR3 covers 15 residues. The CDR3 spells CASSPRTGPHYEQYF. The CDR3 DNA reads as TGCGCCAGCAGCCCCCGGACAGGGCCTCACTACGAGCAGTACTTC.

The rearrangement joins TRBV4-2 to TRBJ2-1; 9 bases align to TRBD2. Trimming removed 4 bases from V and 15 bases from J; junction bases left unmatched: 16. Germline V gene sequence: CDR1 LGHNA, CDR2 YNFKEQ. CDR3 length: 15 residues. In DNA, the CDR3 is TGTGCCAGCAGCCGGCGTGGGGAAGGCGGGAGGGGACTGTTCTTC. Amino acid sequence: CASSRRGEGGRGLFF.

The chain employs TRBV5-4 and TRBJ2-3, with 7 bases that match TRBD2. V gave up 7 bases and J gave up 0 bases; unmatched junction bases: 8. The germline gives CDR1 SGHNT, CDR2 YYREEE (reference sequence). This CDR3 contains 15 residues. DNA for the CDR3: TGTGCCAGCCAACCGGGCGGGGGAAGCACAGATACGCAGTATTTT. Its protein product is CASQPGGGSTDTQYF.

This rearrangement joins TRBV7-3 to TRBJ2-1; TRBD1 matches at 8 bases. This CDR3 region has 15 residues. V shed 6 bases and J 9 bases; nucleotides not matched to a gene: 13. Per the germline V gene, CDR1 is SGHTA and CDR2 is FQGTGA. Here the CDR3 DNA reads TGTGCCAGCAGAGCACAGGGGGGCCTTACAATTGAGCAGTTCTTC. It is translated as CASRAQGGLTIEQFF. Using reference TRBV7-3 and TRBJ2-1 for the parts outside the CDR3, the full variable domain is GAGVSQTPSNKVTEKGKYVELRCDPISGHTALYWYRQSLGQGPEFLIYFQGTGAADDSGLPNDRFFAVRPEGSVSTLKIQRTERGDSAVYLCASRAQGGLTIEQFFGPGTRLTVL.

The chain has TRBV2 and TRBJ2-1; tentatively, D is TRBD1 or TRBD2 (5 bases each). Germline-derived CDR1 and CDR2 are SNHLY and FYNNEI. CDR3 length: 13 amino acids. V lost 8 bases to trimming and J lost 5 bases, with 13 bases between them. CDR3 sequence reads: CASQGPRDNEQFF. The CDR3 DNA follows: TGTGCCAGCCAGGGACCAAGGGACAATGAGCAGTTCTTC.

As DNA, the CDR3 is TGTGCCAGCAGCGTAGGCAGCAATAGCAATCAGCCCCAGCATTTT. This sequence encodes CASSVGSNSNQPQHF. The chain combines TRBV9 with TRBJ1-5; no clear D gene. V lost 0 bases, J lost 0 bases, and 7 bases lay in between. Germline lookup yields CDR1 SGDLS and CDR2 YYNGEE. This CDR3 has 15 residues.

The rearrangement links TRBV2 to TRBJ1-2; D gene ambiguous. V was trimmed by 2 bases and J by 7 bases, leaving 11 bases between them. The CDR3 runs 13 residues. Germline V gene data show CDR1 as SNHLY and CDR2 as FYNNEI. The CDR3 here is CASSEISGGGYTF. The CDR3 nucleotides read TGTGCCAGCAGTGAAATATCTGGAGGTGGCTACACCTTC.

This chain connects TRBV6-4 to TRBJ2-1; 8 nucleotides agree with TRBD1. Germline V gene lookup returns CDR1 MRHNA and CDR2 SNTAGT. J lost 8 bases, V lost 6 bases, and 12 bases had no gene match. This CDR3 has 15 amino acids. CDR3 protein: CASSPDRGSIDEQFF. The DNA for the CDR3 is TGTGCCAGCAGCCCAGACAGGGGATCCATCGATGAGCAGTTCTTC.

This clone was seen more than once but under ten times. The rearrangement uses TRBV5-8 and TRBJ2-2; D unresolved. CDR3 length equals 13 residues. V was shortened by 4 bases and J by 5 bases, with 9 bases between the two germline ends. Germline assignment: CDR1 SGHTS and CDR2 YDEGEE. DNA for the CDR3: TGTGCCAGCAGCCTCCTGGGTACCGGGGAGCTGTTTTTT. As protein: CASSLLGTGELFF.

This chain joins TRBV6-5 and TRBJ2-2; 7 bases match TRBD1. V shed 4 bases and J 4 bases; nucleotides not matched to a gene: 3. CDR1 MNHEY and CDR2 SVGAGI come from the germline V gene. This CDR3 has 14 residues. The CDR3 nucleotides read TGTGCCAGCAGTTCAGGGACAGCCACCGGGGAGCTGTTTTTT. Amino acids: CASSSGTATGELFF.

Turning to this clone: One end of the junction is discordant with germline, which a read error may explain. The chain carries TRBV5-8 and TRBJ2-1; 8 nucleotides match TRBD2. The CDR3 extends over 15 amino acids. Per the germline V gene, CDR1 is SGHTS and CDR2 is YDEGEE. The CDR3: CASSRTSGPYNEQFF. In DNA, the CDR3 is TGTGCCAGCAGCCGAACTAGCGGCCCCTACAATGAACAGTTCTTC.

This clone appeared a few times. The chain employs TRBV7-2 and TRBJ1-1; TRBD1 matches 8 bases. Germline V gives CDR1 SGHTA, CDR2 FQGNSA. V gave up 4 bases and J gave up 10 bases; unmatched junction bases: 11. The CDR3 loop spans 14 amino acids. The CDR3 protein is CASSSQTGAYGAFF. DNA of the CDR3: TGTGCCAGCAGCTCCCAGACAGGGGCCTACGGAGCTTTCTTT.

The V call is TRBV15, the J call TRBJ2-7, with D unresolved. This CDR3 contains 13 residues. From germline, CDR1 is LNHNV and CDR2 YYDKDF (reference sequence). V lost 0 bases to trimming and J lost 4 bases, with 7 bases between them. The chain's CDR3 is CATSRDRPYEQYF. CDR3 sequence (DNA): TGTGCCACCAGCAGAGATCGGCCGTACGAGCAGTACTTC.

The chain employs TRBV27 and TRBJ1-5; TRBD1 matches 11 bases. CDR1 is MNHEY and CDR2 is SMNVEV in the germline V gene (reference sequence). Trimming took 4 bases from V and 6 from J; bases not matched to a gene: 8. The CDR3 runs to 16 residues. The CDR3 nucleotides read TGTGCCAGCAGTTCGACTCCGGGACAGGGGGTTCAGCCCCAGCATTTT. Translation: CASSSTPGQGVQPQHF.

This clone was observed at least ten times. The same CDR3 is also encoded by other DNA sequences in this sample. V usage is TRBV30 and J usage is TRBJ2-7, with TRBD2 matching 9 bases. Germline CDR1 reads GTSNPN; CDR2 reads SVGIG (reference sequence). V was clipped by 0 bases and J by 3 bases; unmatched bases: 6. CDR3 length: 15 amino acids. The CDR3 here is CAWSVRREGFYEQYF. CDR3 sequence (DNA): TGTGCCTGGAGTGTACGGCGGGAGGGCTTCTACGAGCAGTACTTC.

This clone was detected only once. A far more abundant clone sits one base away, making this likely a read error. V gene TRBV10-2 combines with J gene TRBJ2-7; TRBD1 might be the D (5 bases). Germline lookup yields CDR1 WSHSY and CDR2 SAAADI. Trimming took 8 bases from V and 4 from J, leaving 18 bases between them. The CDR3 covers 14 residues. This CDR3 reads CASHGPGKSYEQYF. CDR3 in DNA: TGCGCCAGCCACGGACCAGGGAAATCGTACGAGCAGTACTTC.

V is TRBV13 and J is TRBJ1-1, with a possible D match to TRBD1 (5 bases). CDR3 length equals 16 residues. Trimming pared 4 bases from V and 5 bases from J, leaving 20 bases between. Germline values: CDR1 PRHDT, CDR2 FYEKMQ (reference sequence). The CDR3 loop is CASSSGPHNGGTEAFF. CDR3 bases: TGTGCCAGCAGCTCGGGCCCTCACAACGGGGGGACTGAAGCTTTCTTT.

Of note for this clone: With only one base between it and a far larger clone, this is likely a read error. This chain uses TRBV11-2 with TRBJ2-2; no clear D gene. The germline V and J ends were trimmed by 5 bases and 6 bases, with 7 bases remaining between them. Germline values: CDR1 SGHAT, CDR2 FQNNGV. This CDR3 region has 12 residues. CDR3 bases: TGTGCCAGCAGCACACGGGCCGGGGAGCTGTTTTTT. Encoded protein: CASSTRAGELFF.

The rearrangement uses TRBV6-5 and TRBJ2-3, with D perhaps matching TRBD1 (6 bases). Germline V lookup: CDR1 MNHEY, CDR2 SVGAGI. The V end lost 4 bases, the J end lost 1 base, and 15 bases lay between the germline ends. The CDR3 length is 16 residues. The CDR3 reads CASSWGNRVGTDTQYF. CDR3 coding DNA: TGTGCCAGCAGTTGGGGGAACAGGGTGGGCACAGATACGCAGTATTTT.

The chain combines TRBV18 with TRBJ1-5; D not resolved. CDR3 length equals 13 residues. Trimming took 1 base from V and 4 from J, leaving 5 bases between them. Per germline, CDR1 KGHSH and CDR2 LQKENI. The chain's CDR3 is CASSPQQNQPQHF. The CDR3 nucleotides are TGTGCCAGCTCACCACAACAGAATCAGCCCCAGCATTTT.